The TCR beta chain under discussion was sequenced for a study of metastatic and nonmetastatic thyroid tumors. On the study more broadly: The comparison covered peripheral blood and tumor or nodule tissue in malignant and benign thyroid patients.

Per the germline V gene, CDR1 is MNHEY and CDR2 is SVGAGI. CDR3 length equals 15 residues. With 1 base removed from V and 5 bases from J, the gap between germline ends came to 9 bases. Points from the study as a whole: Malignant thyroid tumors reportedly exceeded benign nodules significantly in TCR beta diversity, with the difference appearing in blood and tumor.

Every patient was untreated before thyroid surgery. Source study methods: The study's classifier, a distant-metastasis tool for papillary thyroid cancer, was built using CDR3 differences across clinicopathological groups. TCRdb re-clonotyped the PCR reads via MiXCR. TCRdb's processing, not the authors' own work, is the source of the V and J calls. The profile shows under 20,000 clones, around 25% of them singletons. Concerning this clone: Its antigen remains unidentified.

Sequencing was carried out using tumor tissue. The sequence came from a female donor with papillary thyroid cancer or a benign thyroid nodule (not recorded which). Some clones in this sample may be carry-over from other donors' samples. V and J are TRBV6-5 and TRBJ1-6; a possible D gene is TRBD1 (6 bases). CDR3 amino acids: CASSYYGGHNSPLHF. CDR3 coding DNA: TGTGCCAGCAGTTACTATGGGGGCCATAATTCACCCCTCCACTTT.